Listed below are T cell receptor beta chains from one sample, sequenced in a study of T cells after yellow fever vaccination. TCRdb itself ran the 5' RACE reads through MiXCR, one entry per CDR3 protein. Of about 310,000 distinct CDR3 sequences in the sample, 3.6% are singletons; the top ten hold around 22%. The sample in question was PBMCs, obtained on the day of the yellow fever booster vaccination. These receptors came from a man younger than 35 who received the YFV17D yellow fever vaccine. Both conserved end residues are part of each CDR3. A D gene is named only where the DNA matches it firmly. Only some rows state a clone size, as once, few, many or a class for expanded clones.

v_gene	d_gene	abundance	j_gene	CDR3nt	CDR3aa
TRBV7-2	TRBD2	few	TRBJ2-1	TGTGCCAGCAGCGAAAGACTAGCGGGGGGAATCTACAATGAGCAGTTCTTC	CASSERLAGGIYNEQFF
TRBV12-3/TRBV12-4	TRBD1	few	TRBJ1-1	TGTGCCAGCAGTGTATCGGACAGGCTGAACACTGAAGCTTTCTTT	CASSVSDRLNTEAFF
TRBV12-3/TRBV12-4	-	few	TRBJ2-1	TGTGCCAGCACCGGGGACGACAATGAGCAGTTCTTC	CASTGDDNEQFF
TRBV18	-	few	TRBJ1-1	TGTGCCAGCTCCCAGACAGAACACACTGAAGCTTTCTTT	CASSQTEHTEAFF
TRBV12-3/TRBV12-4	TRBD2	-	TRBJ2-7	TGTGCCAGCAGTTTACCTAGCCTAGCGGGGTACGAGCAGTACTTC	CASSLPSLAGYEQYF
TRBV5-1	TRBD2	-	TRBJ2-2	TGCGCCAGCAGCTTGGCGGCGGCTAGCGGCGAAAACACCGGGGAGCTGTTTTTT	CASSLAAASGENTGELFF
TRBV7-2	TRBD1	-	TRBJ1-3	TGTGCCAGCAGCGCATACAGGGGAGGAAACACCATATATTTT	CASSAYRGGNTIYF
TRBV11-2	-	many	TRBJ2-7	TGTGCCAGCAGCCCCATTCCAGACGGTTACGAGCAGTACTTC	CASSPIPDGYEQYF
TRBV20-1	TRBD1	-	TRBJ1-1	TGCAGTGCTAGAGATCCCAGGGGGGACTCCTCGGAAGCTTTCTTT	CSARDPRGDSSEAFF
TRBV4-2	-	-	TRBJ2-3	TGTGCCAGCAACCAGGGGCTGGGAGATACGCAGTATTTT	CASNQGLGDTQYF